This TCR beta chain appears in the sequencing data of a study of molecular identifiers for immune sequencing clone quantification. Study details: Replicates split RNA from roughly 18,000 or 92,000 naive CD8 cells five ways, and the researchers sequenced four portions.

Regarding this clonotype: Its antigen remains unknown.

General observations from the study: Clones that had above 20 RNA copies took up over 99% of effector molecules but under 1% in naive cells. Same-barcode identical TCR molecules could make highly expanded clones look smaller than they are.

V shed 0 bases and J shed 6 bases, with 14 bases lying between them. Germline assignment: CDR1 MGHRA and CDR2 YSYEKL. This CDR3 comprises 15 residues. Bulk TCR libraries used previously described methods and listed TCR primers. TCRdb analysed the PCR reads with MiXCR anew, one entry per CDR3 protein. This table holds about 510,000 distinct CDR3 sequences, about 21% found once. The chain joins TRBV4-1 to TRBJ1-2, with no clear D. Sequences were obtained from naive CD8+ T cells from blood, with Jurkat cell RNA spiked in. Subset in this sample: FACS-sorted CD8+CD4-CCR7+CD45RA+ naive T cells. This receptor was identified in a human donor in good health. Some libraries in this study had Jurkat cell RNA spiked in. The DNA for the CDR3 is TGCGCCAGCAGCCAAGAAGTCCGCGTGGTTCATGGCTACACCTTC. Residues: CASSQEVRVVHGYTF.